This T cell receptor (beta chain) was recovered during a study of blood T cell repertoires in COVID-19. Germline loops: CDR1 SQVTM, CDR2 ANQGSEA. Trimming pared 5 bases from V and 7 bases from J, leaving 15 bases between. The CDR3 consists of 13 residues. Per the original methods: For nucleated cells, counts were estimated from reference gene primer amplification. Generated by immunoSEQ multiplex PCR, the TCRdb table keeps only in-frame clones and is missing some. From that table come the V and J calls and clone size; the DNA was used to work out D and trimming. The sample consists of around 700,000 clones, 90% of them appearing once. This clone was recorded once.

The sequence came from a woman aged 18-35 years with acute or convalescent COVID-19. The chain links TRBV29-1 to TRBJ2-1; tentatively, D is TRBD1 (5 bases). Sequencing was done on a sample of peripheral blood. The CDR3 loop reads CSVQGTTGNEQFF. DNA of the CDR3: TGCAGCGTTCAGGGTACTACAGGTAATGAGCAGTTCTTC.